This entry concerns a single T cell receptor (beta chain). The sample is drawn from a study of control samples from healthy donors and cancer patients. Assay: immunoSEQ multiplex PCR; the TCRdb copy retains only in-frame clones and omits some. The sample yields 150,000 to 200,000 clones, of which the top ten take up approximately 2.2%. CDR3 length equals 15 residues. Germline V gene data show CDR1 as SEHNR and CDR2 as FQNEAQ (reference sequence). J gave up 5 bases and V 5 bases, and 9 bases lay outside the gene matches. The source is a woman in her twenties or thirties in good health. The chain carries TRBV7-9 and TRBJ1-2, with 9 bases identical to TRBD1. What was sequenced was blood. The CDR3 nucleotides are TGTGCCAGCAGCCTCCAGGGACAGGGCTCTTATGGCTACACCTTC. It translates to CASSLQGQGSYGYTF. Together with reference TRBV7-9 and TRBJ1-2, the CDR3 gives the full variable domain: DTGVSQNPRHKITKRGQNVTFRCDPISEHNRLYWYRQTLGQGPEFLTYFQNEAQLEKSRLLSDRFSAERPKGSFSTLEIQRTEQGDSAMYLCASSLQGQGSYGYTFGSGTRLTVV.